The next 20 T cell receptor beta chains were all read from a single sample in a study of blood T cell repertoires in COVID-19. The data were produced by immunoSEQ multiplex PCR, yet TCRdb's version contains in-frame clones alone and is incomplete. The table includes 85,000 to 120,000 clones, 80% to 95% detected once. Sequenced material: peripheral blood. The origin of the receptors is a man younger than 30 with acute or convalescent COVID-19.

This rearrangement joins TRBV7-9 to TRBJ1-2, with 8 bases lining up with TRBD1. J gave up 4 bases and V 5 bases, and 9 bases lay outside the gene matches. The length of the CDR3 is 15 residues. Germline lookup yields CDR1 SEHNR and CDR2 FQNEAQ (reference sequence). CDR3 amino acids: CASSIQTGVLYGYTF. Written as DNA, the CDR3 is TGTGCCAGCAGCATACAGACAGGGGTCCTCTATGGCTACACCTTC.

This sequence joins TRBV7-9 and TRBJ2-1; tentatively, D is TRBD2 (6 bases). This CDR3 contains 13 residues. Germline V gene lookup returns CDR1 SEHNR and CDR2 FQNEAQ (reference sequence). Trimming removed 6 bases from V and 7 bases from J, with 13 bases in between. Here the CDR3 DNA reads TGTGCCAGCAGACCGGGACTCTTGAATGAGCAGTTCTTC. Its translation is CASRPGLLNEQFF.

The DNA for the CDR3 is TGTGCCAGTAGTACCTCACCAGGGACACCGTCTGAAGCTTTCTTT. Its translation: CASSTSPGTPSEAFF. The J gene is TRBJ1-1, the V gene TRBV19; tentatively, D is TRBD1 (6 bases). This CDR3 has 15 amino acids. CDR1 is LNHDA and CDR2 is SQIVND in the germline V gene (reference sequence). Trimming took off 4 bases at V and 6 bases at J, with 18 bases between the two ends.

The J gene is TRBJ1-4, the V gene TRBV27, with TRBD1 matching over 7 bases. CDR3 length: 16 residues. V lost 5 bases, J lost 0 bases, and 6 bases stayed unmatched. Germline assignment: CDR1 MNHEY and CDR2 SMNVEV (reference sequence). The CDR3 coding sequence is TGTGCCAGCAGTATCCGGGACAGCACAACTAATGAAAAACTGTTTTTT. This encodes CASSIRDSTTNEKLFF. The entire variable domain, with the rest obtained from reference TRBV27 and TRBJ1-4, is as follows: EAQVTQNPRYLITVTGKKLTVTCSQNMNHEYMSWYRQDPGLGLRQIYYSMNVEVTDKGDVPEGYKVSRKEKRNFPLILESPSPNQTSLYFCASSIRDSTTNEKLFFGSGTQLSVL.

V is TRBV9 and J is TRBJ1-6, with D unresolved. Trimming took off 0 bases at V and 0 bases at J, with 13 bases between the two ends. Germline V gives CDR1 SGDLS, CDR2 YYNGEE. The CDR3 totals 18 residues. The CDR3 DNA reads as TGTGCCAGCAGCGTAGGGGGAGACCCGAGCTCCTATAATTCACCCCTCCACTTT. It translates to CASSVGGDPSSYNSPLHF. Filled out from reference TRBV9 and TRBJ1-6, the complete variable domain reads DSGVTQTPKHLITATGQRVTLRCSPRSGDLSVYWYQQSLDQGLQFLIQYYNGEERAKGNILERFSAQQFPDLHSELNLSSLELGDSALYFCASSVGGDPSSYNSPLHFGNGTRLTVT.

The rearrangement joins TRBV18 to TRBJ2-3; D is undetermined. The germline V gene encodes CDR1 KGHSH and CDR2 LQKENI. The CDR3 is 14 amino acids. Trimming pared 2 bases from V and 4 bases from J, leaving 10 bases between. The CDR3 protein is CASSPGIEADTQYF. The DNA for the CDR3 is TGTGCCAGCTCACCAGGTATAGAAGCAGATACGCAGTATTTT.

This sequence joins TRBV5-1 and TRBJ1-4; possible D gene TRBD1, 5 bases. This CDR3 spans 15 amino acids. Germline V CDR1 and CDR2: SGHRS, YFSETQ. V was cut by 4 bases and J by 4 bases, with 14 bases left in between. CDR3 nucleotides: TGCGCCAGCAGCCCCAGGGAAGCTTTTAATGAAAAACTGTTTTTT. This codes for CASSPREAFNEKLFF.

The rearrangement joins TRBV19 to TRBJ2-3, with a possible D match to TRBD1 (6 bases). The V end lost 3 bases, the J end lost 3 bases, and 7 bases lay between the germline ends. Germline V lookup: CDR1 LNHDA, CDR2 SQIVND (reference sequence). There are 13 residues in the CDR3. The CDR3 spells CASSITGTDTQYF. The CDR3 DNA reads TGTGCCAGTAGTATCACAGGGACAGATACGCAGTATTTT.

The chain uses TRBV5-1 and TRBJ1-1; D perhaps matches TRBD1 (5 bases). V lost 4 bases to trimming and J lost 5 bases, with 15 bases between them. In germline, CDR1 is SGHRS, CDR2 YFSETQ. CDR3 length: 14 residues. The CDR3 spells CASSPRLGGTEAFF. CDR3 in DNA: TGCGCCAGCAGCCCAAGACTGGGGGGGACTGAAGCTTTCTTT.

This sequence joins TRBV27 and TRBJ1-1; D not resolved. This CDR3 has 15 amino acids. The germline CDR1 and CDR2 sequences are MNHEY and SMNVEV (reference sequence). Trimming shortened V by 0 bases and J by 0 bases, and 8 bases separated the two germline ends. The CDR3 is CASSLSSVLNTEAFF. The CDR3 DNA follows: TGTGCCAGCAGTTTATCGTCGGTCCTGAACACTGAAGCTTTCTTT.

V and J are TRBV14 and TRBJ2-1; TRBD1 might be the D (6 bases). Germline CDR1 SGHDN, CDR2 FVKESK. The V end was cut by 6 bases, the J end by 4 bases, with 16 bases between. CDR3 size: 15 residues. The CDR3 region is CASSPGTYTYNEQFF. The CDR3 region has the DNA TGTGCCAGCAGTCCCGGGACATACACTTACAATGAGCAGTTCTTC.

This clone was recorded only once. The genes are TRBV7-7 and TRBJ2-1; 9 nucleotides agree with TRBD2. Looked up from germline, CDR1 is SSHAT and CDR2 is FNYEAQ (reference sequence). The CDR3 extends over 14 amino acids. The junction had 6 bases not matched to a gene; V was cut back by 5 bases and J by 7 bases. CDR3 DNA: TGTGCCAGCAGCCGACTAGCGGCAATGAATGAGCAGTTCTTC. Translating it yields CASSRLAAMNEQFF.

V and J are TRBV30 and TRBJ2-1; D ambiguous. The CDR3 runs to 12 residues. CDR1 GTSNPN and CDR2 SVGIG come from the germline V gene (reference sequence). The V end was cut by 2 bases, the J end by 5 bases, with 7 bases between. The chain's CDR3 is CAWSYWHNEQFF. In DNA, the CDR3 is TGTGCCTGGAGTTATTGGCACAATGAGCAGTTCTTC.

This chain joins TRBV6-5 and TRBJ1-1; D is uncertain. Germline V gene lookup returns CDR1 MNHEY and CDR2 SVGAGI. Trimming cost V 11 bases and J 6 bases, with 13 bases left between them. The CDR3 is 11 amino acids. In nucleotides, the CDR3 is TGTGCCGCGGGAATCGGGGCTGAAGCTTTCTTT. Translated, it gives CAAGIGAEAFF.

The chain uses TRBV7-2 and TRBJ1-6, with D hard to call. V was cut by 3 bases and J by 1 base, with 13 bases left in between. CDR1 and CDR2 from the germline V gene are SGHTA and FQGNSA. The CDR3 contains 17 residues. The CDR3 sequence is CASSLGAPKSYNSPLHF. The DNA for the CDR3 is TGTGCCAGCAGCTTGGGAGCCCCTAAGTCCTATAATTCACCCCTCCACTTT.

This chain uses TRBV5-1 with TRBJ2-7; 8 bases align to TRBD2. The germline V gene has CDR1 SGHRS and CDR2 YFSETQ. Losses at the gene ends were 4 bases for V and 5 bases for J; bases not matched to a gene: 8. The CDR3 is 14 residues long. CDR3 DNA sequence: TGCGCCAGCAGCCGGGGACTAGTAAGGAACGAGCAGTACTTC. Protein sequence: CASSRGLVRNEQYF.

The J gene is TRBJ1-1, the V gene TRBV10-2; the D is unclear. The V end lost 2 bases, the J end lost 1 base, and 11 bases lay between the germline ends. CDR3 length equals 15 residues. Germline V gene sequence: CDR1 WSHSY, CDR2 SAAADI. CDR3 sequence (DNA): TGCGCCAGCAGTGAGATGCGGGCCCCGAACACTGAAGCTTTCTTT. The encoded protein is CASSEMRAPNTEAFF.

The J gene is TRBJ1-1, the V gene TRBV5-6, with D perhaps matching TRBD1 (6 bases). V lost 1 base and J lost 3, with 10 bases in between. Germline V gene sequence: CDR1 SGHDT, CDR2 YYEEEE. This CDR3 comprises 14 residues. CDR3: CASSLRGAHTEAFF. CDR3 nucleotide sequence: TGTGCCAGCAGCTTGCGGGGGGCGCACACTGAAGCTTTCTTT.

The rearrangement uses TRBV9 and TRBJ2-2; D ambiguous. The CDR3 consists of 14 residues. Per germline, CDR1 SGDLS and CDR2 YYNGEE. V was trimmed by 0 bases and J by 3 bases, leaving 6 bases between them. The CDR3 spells CASSVVGYTGELFF. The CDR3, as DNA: TGTGCCAGCAGCGTAGTCGGTTACACCGGGGAGCTGTTTTTT.

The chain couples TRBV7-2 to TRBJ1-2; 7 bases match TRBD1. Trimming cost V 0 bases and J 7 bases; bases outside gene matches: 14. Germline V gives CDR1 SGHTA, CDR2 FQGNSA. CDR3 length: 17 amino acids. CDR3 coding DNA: TGTGCCAGCAGCTTAGCGGCCGGGGACAGTCGATTGGGTGGCTACACCTTC. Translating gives CASSLAAGDSRLGGYTF.